The clone carrying this TCR beta chain was counted between two and nine times. Its antigen is unidentified. cDNA specific to TCR beta was made from 500 ng of total RNA, with a constant-region primer employed for priming. TCR beta libraries came from three nested multiplex PCR rounds using slightly modified ARM-PCR. The first two PCR rounds, approximately 10 cycles each, used TRBV1-TRBV30 forward primers and a C-beta reverse primer. Via MiXCR, TCRdb re-called the multiplex PCR reads, giving one row per CDR3 protein. The table shows just under 95,000 distinct CDR3 sequences, with around 68% occurring only once. Germline CDR1 and CDR2: SEHNR and FQNEAQ (reference sequence). This CDR3 is built from 16 residues. The ends were cut back, 5 bases at V and 8 bases at J, with 22 bases in the middle. This specimen belongs to a study of tumor-infiltrating lymphocytes in primary liver carcinoma. Turning to the study itself: Roughly 3.65 to 7.13 million productive TCRbeta reads came from each sample, comparable across tissue types.

DNA and RNA were both co-extracted from roughly 18-30 mg of bulk tissue that had not been sorted. Points from the study as a whole: A significantly higher top-250-clone fraction was recorded for tumors than for blood (p = 0.039).

Sequencing input: tumor-adjacent normal liver tissue. The chain joins TRBV7-9 to TRBJ2-1; D gene ambiguous. This clonotype was sampled from a man between 40 and 49 years old with primary liver carcinoma and hepatitis B virus infection. DNA of the CDR3: TGTGCCAGCAGCCTGCCTGCCGCCTTGCGGATAGATGAGCAGTTCTTC. Residues: CASSLPAALRIDEQFF.